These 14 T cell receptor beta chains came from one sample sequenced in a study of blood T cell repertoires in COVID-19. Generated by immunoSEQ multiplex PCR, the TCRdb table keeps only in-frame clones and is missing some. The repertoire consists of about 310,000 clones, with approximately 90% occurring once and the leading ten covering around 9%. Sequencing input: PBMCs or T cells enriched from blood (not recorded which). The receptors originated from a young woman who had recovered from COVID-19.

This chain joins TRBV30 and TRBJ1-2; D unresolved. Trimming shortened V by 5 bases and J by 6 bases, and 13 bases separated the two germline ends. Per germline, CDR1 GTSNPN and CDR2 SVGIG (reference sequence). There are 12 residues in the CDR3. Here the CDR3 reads CAWSSSRHGYTF. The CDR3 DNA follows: TGTGCCTGGTCTTCGAGCAGGCATGGCTACACCTTC. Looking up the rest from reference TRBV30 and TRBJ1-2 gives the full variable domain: SQTIHQWPATLVQPVGSPLSLECTVEGTSNPNLYWYRQAAGRGLQLLFYSVGIGQISSEVPQNLSASRPQDRQFILSSKKLLLSDSGFYLCAWSSSRHGYTFGSGTRLTVV.

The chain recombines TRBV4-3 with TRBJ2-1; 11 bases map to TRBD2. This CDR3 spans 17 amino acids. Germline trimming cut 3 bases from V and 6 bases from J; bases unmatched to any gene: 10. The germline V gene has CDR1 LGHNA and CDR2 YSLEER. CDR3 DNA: TGCGCCAGCAGCCAGATACCCGGGACTAGCGGTTTCAATGAGCAGTTCTTC. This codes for CASSQIPGTSGFNEQFF.

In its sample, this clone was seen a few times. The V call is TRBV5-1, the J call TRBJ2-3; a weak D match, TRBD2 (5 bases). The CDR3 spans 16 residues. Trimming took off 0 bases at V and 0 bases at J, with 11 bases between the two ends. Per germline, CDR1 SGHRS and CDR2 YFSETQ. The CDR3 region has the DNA TGCGCCAGCAGCTTGGGAGCGGCGGCTAGCACAGATACGCAGTATTTT. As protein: CASSLGAAASTDTQYF.

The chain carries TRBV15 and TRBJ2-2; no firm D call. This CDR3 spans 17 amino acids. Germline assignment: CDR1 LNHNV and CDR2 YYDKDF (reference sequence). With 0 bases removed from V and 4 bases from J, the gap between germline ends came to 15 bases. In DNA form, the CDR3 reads TGTGCCACCAGCAGAGATTTGGCGCCAGCGCGCACCGGGGAGCTGTTTTTT. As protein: CATSRDLAPARTGELFF.

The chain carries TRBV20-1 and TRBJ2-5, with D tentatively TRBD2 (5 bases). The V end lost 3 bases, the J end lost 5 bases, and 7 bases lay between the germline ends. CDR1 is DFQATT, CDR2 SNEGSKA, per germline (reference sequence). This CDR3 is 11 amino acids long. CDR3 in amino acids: CSARAGETQYF. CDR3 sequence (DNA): TGCAGTGCTAGGGCGGGTGAGACCCAGTACTTC.

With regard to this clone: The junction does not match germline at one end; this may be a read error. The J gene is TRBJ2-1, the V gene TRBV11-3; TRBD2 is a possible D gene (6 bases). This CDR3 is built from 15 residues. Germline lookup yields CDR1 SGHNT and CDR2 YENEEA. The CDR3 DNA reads TGTGCCAGCAGCCTAGAGGCTAGCGACTACAATGAGCAGTTCTTC. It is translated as CASSLEASDYNEQFF.

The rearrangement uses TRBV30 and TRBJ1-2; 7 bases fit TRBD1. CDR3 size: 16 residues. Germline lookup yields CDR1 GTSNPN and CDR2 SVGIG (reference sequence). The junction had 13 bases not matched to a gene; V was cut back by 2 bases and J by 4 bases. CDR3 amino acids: CAWSPGAGQSPYGYTF. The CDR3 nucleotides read TGTGCCTGGAGTCCCGGGGCGGGACAGAGCCCCTATGGCTACACCTTC.

The CDR3 loop reads CASSQSDRPAKNIQYF. The CDR3 DNA sequence: TGCGCCAGCAGTCAATCGGACAGACCCGCCAAAAACATTCAGTACTTC. The chain employs TRBV23-1 and TRBJ2-4; TRBD1 might be the D (6 bases). TRBV23-1 is an ORF; its function is uncertain. The CDR3 covers 16 residues. V was shortened by 0 bases and J by 1 base, with 10 bases between the two germline ends.

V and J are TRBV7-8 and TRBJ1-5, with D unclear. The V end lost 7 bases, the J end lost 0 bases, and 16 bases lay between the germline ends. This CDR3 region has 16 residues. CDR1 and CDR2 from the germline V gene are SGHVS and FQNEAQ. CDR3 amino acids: CASNPGGPNSNQPQHF. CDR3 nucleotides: TGTGCCAGCAACCCGGGAGGTCCTAATAGCAATCAGCCCCAGCATTTT.

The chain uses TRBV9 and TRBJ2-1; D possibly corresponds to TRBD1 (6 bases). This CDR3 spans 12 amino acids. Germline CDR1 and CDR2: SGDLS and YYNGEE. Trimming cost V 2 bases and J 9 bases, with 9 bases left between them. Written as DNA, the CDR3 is TGTGCCAGCAGCGTTACAGGGATTGAGCAGTTCTTC. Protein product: CASSVTGIEQFF.

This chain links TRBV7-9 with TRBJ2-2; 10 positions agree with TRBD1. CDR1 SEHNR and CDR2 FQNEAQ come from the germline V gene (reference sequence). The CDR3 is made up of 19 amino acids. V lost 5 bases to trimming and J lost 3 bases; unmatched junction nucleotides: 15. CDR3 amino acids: CASSHSGTGDGRHTGELFF. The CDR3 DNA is TGTGCCAGCAGCCATTCCGGGACAGGGGACGGAAGGCACACCGGGGAGCTGTTTTTT.

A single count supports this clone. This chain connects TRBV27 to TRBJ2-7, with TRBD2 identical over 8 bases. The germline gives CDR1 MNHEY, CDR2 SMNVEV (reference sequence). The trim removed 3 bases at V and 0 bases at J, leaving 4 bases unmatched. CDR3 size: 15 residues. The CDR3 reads CASSFSGTSSYEQYF. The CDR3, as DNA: TGTGCCAGCAGTTTCTCCGGGACTAGCTCCTACGAGCAGTACTTC.

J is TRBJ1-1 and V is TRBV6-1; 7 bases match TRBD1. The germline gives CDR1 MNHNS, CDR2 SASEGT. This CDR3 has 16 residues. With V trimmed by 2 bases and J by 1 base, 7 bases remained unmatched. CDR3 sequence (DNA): TGTGCCAGCAGTGAACAGGGGGGCGCCGGGAACACTGAAGCTTTCTTT. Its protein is CASSEQGGAGNTEAFF.

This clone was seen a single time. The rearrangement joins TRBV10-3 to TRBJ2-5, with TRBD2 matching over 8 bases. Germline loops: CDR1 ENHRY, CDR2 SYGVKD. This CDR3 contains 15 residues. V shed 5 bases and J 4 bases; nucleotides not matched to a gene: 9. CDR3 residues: CAISPGLGDGETQYF. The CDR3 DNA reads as TGTGCCATCAGTCCGGGACTAGGTGATGGAGAGACCCAGTACTTC.